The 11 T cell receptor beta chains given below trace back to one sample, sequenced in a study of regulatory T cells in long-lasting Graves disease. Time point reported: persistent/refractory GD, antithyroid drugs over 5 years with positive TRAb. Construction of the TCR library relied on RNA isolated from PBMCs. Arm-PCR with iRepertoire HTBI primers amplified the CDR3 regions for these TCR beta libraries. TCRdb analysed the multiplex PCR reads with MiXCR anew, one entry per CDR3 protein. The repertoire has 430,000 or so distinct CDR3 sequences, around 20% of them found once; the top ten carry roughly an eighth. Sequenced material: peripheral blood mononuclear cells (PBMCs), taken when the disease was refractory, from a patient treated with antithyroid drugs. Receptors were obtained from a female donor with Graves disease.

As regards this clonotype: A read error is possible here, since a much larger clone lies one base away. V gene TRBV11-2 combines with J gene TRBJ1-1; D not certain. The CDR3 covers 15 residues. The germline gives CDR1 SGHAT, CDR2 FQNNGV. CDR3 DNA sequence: TGTGCCAGCAGCTGGACGGGCGTCATGAACGCTGAAGCTTTCTTT. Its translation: CASSWTGVMNAEAFF.

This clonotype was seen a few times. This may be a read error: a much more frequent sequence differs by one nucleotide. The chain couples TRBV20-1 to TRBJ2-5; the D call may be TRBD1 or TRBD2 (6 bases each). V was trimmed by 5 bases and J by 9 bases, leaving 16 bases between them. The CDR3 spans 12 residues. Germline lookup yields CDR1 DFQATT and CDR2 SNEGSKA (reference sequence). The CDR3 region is CSADKGGEAQYF. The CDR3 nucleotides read TGCAGTGCTGATAAGGGGGGTGAGGCCCAGTACTTC.

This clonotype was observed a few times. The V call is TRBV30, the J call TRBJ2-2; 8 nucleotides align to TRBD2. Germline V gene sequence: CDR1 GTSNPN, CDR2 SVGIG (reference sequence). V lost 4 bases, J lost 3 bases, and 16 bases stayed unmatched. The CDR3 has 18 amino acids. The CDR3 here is CAWTLSRIAGSHTGELFF. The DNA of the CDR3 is TGTGCCTGGACCCTATCCCGAATAGCGGGAAGCCACACCGGGGAGCTGTTTTTT.

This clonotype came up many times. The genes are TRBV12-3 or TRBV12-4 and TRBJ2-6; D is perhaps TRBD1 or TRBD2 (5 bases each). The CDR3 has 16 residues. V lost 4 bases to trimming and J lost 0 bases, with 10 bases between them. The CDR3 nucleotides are TGTGCCAGCAGTTCCGGGACCCCCTCTGGGGCCAACGTCCTGACTTTC. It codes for CASSSGTPSGANVLTF.

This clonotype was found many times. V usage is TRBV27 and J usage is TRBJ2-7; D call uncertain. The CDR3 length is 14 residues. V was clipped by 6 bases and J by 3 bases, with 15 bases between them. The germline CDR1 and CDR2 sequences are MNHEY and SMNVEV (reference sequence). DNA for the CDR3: TGTGCCAGCAGCTTAGCCGGAGTTGGCTACGAGCAGTACTTC. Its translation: CASSLAGVGYEQYF.

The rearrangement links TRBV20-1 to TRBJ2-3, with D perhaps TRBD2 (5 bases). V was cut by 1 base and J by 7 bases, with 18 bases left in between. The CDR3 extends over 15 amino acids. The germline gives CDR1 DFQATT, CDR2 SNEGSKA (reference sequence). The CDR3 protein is CSARAGLGADNTQYF. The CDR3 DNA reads TGCAGTGCTAGAGCGGGGTTGGGCGCAGACAATACGCAGTATTTT.

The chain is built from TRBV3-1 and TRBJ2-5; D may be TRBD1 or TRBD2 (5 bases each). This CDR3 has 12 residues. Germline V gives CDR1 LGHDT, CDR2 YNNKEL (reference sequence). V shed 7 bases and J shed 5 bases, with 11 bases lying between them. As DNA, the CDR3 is TGTGCCAGCACCGGGGCTTCGGAGACCCAGTACTTC. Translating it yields CASTGASETQYF.

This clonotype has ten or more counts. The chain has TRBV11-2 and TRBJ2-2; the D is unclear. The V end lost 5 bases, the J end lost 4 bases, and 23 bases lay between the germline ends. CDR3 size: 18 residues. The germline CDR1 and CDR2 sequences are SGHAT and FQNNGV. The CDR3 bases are TGTGCCAGCAGCCCCAAGGCCCCCCCTCGGTCACTCACCGGGGAGCTGTTTTTT. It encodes CASSPKAPPRSLTGELFF.

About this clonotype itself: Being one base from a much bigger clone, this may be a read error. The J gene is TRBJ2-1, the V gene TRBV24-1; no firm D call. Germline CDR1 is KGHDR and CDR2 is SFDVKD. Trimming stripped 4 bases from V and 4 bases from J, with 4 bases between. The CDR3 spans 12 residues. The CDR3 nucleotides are TGTGCCACCAGTGAACAGTACAATGAGCAGTTCTTC. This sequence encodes CATSEQYNEQFF.

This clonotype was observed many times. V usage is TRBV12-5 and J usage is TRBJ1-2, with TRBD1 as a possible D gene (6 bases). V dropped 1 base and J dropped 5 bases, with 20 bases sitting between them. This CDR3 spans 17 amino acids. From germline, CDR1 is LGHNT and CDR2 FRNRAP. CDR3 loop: CASGLANDYRVGYGYTF. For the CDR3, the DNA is TGTGCTAGTGGTTTGGCCAATGACTACAGGGTAGGGTATGGCTACACCTTC.

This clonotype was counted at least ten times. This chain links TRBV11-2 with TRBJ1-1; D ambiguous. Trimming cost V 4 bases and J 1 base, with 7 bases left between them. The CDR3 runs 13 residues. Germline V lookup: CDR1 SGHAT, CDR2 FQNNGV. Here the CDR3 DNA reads TGTGCCAGCAGCTCGGACTGGAACACTGAAGCTTTCTTT. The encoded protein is CASSSDWNTEAFF.